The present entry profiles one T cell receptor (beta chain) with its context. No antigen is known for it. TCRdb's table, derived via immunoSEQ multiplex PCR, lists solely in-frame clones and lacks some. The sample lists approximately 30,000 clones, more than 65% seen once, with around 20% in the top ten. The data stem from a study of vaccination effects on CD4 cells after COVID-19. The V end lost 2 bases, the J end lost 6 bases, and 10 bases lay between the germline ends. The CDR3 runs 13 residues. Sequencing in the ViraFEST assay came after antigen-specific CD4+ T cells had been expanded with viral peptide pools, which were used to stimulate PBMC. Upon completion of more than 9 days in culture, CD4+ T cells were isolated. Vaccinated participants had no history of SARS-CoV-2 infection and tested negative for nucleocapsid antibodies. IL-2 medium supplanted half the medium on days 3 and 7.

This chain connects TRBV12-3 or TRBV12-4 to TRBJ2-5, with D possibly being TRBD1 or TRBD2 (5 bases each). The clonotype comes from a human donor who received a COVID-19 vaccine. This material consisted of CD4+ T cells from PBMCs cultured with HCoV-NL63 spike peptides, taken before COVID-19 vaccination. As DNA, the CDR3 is TGTGCCAGCAGTTTACGATCGGGGCAGACCCAGTACTTC. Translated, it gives CASSLRSGQTQYF.